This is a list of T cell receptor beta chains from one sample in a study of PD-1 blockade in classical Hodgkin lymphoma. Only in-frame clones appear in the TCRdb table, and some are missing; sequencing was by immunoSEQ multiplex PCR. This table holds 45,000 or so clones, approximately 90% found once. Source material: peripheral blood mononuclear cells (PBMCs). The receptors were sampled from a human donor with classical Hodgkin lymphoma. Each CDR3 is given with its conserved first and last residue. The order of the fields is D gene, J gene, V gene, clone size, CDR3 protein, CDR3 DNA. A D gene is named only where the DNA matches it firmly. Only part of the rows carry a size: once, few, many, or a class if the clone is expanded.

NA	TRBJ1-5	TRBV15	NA	CATSSSGGPSNQPQHF	TGTGCCACCAGCAGTAGTGGGGGCCCTAGCAATCAGCCCCAGCATTTT
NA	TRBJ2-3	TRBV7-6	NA	CASSHHPDLSTDTQYF	TGTGCCAGCAGCCACCACCCGGATTTAAGCACAGATACGCAGTATTTT
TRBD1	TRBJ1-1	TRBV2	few	CASWTGVNTEAFF	TGTGCCAGCTGGACAGGAGTGAACACTGAAGCTTTCTTT
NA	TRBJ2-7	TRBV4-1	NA	CASSQDRKYEQYF	TGCGCCAGCAGCCAAGATCGTAAGTACGAGCAGTACTTC
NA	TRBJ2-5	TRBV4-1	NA	CASSQGGGGTQYF	TGCGCCAGCAGCCAAGGGGGTGGGGGGACCCAGTACTTC
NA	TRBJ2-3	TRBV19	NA	CASSIGRGTDTQYF	TGTGCCAGTAGTATAGGTAGAGGCACAGATACGCAGTATTTT
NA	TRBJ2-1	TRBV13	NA	CASSLYRDSHYNEQFF	TGTGCCAGCAGCCTATACCGGGACTCCCATTACAATGAGCAGTTCTTC
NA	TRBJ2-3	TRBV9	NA	CASSAGDYTYTQYF	TGTGCCAGCAGCGCAGGGGACTACACATATACGCAGTATTTT
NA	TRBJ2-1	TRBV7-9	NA	CASSLGVAGYNEQFF	TGTGCCAGCAGCTTAGGGGTAGCTGGGTACAATGAGCAGTTCTTC
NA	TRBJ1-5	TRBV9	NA	CASSRSGTEPQHF	TGTGCCAGCAGTCGATCCGGGACCGAGCCCCAGCATTTT
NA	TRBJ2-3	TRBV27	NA	CASSLSPSADTQYF	TGTGCCAGCAGTTTATCACCTAGCGCAGATACGCAGTATTTT
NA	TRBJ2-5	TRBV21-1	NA	CASSKEGGTRIIRETQYF	TGTGCCAGCAGCAAAGAGGGTGGGACACGGATAATTCGGGAGACCCAGTACTTC
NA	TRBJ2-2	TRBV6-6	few	CASSYRELFF	TGTGCCAGCAGTTACCGGGAGCTGTTTTTT
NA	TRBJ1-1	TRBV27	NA	CASSPTAGTAFF	TGTGCCAGCAGTCCCACGGCAGGGACGGCTTTCTTT
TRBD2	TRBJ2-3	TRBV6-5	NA	CASSRLAGTTDTQYF	TGTGCCAGCAGTCGACTAGCGGGGACCACAGATACGCAGTATTTT
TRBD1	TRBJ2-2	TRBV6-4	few	CASSGTGETGELFF	TGTGCCAGCAGTGGGACAGGGGAAACCGGGGAGCTGTTTTTT
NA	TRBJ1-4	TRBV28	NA	CASSSPGPNEKLFF	TGTGCCAGCAGTTCCCCGGGGCCTAATGAAAAACTGTTTTTT
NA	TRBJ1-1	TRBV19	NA	CASRMITENTEAFF	TGTGCCAGTAGGATGATTACAGAAAACACTGAAGCTTTCTTT
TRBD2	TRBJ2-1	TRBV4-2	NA	CASSQDFRGSGRPYNEQFF	TGTGCCAGCAGCCAAGATTTCCGGGGTAGCGGGAGGCCTTACAATGAGCAGTTCTTC
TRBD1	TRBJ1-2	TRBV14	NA	CASSPDRGHYGYTF	TGTGCCAGCAGCCCGGACAGGGGACACTATGGCTACACCTTC
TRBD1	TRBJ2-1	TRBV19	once	CASSILNRGLGNEQFF	TGTGCCAGTAGTATTCTCAACAGGGGGCTAGGGAATGAGCAGTTCTTC
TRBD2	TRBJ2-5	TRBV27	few	CASSRGRAQYF	TGTGCCAGCAGTCGCGGGAGGGCCCAGTACTTC
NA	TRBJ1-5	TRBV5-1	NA	CASSPGGGDQPQHF	TGCGCCAGCAGCCCTGGCGGCGGTGATCAGCCCCAGCATTTT
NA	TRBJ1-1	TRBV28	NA	CASSSLEGLNTEAFF	TGTGCCAGCAGTTCCTTAGAGGGGCTGAACACTGAAGCTTTCTTT
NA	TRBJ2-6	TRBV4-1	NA	CASSQVHRDLITSGANVLTF	TGCGCCAGCAGCCAAGTCCATAGGGATCTGATAACCTCTGGGGCCAACGTCCTGACTTTC
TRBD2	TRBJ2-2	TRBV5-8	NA	CASSLIRSGSGTGELFF	TGTGCCAGCAGCTTGATCAGAAGCGGGAGTGGCACCGGGGAGCTGTTTTTT
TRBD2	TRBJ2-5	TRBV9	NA	CASSRLAGEGETQYF	TGTGCCAGCAGCCGGCTAGCGGGAGAAGGGGAGACCCAGTACTTC
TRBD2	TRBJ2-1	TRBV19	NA	CASKKAGVRSYNEQFF	TGTGCCAGTAAGAAGGCGGGAGTGAGGTCCTACAATGAGCAGTTCTTC
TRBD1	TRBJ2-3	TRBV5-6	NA	CASSLANGQGLAF	TGTGCCAGCAGCTTGGCCAACGGACAGGGGCTCGCGTTT
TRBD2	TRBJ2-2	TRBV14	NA	CASSARWGLAGAGTGELFF	TGTGCCAGCAGCGCTCGTTGGGGACTAGCGGGAGCGGGCACCGGGGAGCTGTTTTTT
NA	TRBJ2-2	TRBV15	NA	CASGSNTGELFF	TGTGCCTCGGGTTCGAACACCGGGGAGCTGTTTTTT
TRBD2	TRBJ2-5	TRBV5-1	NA	CASSSGIAGVWETQYF	TGCGCCAGCAGCTCGGGTATTGCGGGAGTTTGGGAGACCCAGTACTTC
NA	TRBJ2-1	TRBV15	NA	CATSTRGYYNEQFF	TGTGCCACCAGCACGAGAGGATACTACAATGAGCAGTTCTTC
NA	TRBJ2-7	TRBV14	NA	CASSRDSGTYEQYF	TGTGCCAGCAGCAGGGACTCAGGTACCTACGAGCAGTACTTC
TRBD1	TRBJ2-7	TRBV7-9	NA	CASSGQAYEQYF	TGTGCCAGCTCGGGACAGGCGTACGAGCAGTACTTC
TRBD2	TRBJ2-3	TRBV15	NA	CATSSLAGVQYF	TGTGCCACCAGCAGTCTAGCGGGGGTGCAGTATTTT
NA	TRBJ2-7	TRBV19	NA	CASSDRISYEQYF	TGTGCCAGTAGTGACAGGATCTCCTACGAGCAGTACTTC
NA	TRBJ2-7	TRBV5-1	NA	CASSLAVSYEQYF	TGCGCCAGCAGCTTGGCAGTCTCCTACGAGCAGTACTTC
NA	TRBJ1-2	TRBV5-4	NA	CASSSPLQGPQYGYTF	TGTGCCAGCAGCTCCCCCCTTCAGGGGCCTCAATATGGCTACACCTTC
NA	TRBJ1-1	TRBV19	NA	CASISPLRRTEAFF	TGTGCCAGTATATCACCCCTCAGAAGAACTGAAGCTTTCTTT
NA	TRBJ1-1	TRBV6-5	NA	CASSYGQGLVLAEAFF	TGTGCCAGCAGTTACGGGCAGGGGTTAGTCTTGGCTGAAGCTTTCTTT